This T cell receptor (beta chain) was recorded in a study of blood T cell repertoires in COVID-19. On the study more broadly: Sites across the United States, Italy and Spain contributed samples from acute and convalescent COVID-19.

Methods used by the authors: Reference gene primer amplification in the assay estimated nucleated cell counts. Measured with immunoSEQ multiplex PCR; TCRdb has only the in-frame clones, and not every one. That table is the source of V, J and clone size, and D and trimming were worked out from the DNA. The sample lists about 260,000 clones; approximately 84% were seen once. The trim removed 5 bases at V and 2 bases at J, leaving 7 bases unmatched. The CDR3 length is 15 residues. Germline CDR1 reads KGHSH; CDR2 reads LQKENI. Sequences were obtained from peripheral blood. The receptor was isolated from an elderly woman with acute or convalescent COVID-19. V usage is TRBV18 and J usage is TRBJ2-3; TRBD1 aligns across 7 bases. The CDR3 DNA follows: TGTGCCAGCTCATCATCGACAGGGCTCACAGATACGCAGTATTTT. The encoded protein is CASSSSTGLTDTQYF.